One and the same sample provided the 11 T cell receptor beta chains below, sequenced in a study of shared clonotypes between healthy human individuals (dated by TCRdb to the early 2020s). The library came from the immunoSEQ multiplex PCR assay. Drawn from immuneACCESS, this table holds only the in-frame rearrangements with V and J called that TCRdb kept. Clones are partly lost; checked studies trace under half to an unresolved V gene and leave the rest unexplained. Counted in this sample were millions of clones; roughly 95% of them appeared once. The ten largest clonotypes hold 0.85% to 1.2% of the sample. CD8 naive samples were CD45RO-negative cells positively selected for CCR7, giving a CD45RA+CCR7+ population that excluded TemRA cells. The sample comprised naive CD8+ T cells sorted from blood. The sample's cell subset or site, from its label and the paper: CD45RA+CCR7+. These receptors were collected from a man between 18 and 35 years old in good health.

The table lists this clone with a count of one. The chain combines TRBV27 with TRBJ2-5; TRBD1 agrees at 7 bases. The CDR3 spans 13 residues. Germline V gene sequence: CDR1 MNHEY, CDR2 SMNVEV (reference sequence). The trim removed 2 bases at V and 13 bases at J, leaving 10 bases unmatched. CDR3 protein: CASSLPRTGDLYF. The CDR3 nucleotides read TGTGCCAGCAGTTTACCGAGGACAGGAGATTTGTACTTC.

This chain uses TRBV19 with TRBJ1-1; D not certain. The CDR3 length is 13 residues. The germline V gene encodes CDR1 LNHDA and CDR2 SQIVND (reference sequence). Trimming left V 7 bases short and J 1 base short, with 10 bases between. In DNA, the CDR3 is TGTGCCAGTACCCTCACACCGAACACTGAAGCTTTCTTT. The encoded protein is CASTLTPNTEAFF.

This chain connects TRBV19 to TRBJ2-7, with D possibly matching TRBD2 (5 bases). Trimming took off 3 bases at V and 3 bases at J, with 12 bases between the two ends. There are 14 residues in the CDR3. The germline V gene encodes CDR1 LNHDA and CDR2 SQIVND (reference sequence). CDR3 sequence: CASSMGARSYEQYF. CDR3 DNA: TGTGCCAGTAGTATGGGAGCACGGAGCTACGAGCAGTACTTC.

The chain employs TRBV9 and TRBJ2-1, with 12 nucleotides matching TRBD2. Looked up from germline, CDR1 is SGDLS and CDR2 is YYNGEE. Losses at the gene ends were 4 bases for V and 0 bases for J; bases not matched to a gene: 8. This CDR3 comprises 18 residues. This CDR3 reads CASSSGLAGISSYNEQFF. DNA of the CDR3: TGTGCCAGCAGCTCGGGACTAGCGGGTATTAGCTCCTACAATGAGCAGTTCTTC.

This CDR3 is CASSTSGLGELFF. CDR3 in DNA: TGTGCCAGCAGTACTAGCGGCTTGGGGGAGCTGTTTTTT. The rearrangement uses TRBV6-5 and TRBJ2-2; TRBD2 aligns across 8 bases. The V gene end was trimmed by 5 bases and the J gene end by 8 bases; junction bases not matched to a gene: 4. Germline loops: CDR1 MNHEY, CDR2 SVGAGI. The CDR3 has 13 residues.

V usage is TRBV27 and J usage is TRBJ1-1; possible D gene TRBD1, 5 bases. Germline-derived CDR1 and CDR2 are MNHEY and SMNVEV (reference sequence). With 1 base removed from V and 3 bases from J, the gap between germline ends came to 18 bases. This CDR3 has 17 amino acids. The CDR3 sequence is CASSLFGAGYVHTEAFF. CDR3 nucleotide sequence: TGTGCCAGCAGTTTATTCGGGGCAGGGTACGTGCACACTGAAGCTTTCTTT.

The chain's CDR3 is CASSLSVNEQFF. In DNA, the CDR3 is TGCGCCAGCAGCTTGTCAGTCAATGAGCAGTTCTTC. The chain recombines TRBV5-1 with TRBJ2-1; D gene uncertain. The CDR3 spans 12 residues. Between the trimmed V and J ends, which lost 1 base and 6 bases, there was a span of 5 bases. Looked up from germline, CDR1 is SGHRS and CDR2 is YFSETQ.

The CDR3 protein is CASSFEGGRETQYF. Written as DNA, the CDR3 is TGTGCCAGCAGCTTTGAAGGGGGGAGGGAGACCCAGTACTTC. The gene calls are TRBV5-4 and TRBJ2-5; D could derive from TRBD1 or TRBD2 (6 bases each). Trimming stripped 2 bases from V and 5 bases from J, with 13 bases between. CDR3 length: 14 amino acids. CDR1 is SGHNT and CDR2 is YYREEE in the germline V gene (reference sequence).

This clone has just a few counts. The rearrangement uses TRBV28 and TRBJ2-3, with D tentatively TRBD1 (5 bases). Between the trimmed V and J ends, which lost 7 bases and 4 bases, there was a span of 12 bases. Germline V gives CDR1 MDHEN, CDR2 SYDVKM. CDR3 size: 13 residues. This chain's CDR3 is CASTLTEADTQYF. CDR3 in DNA: TGTGCCAGCACGCTGACAGAAGCAGATACGCAGTATTTT.

As for this clone: Other DNA sequences of this sample code for an identical CDR3. The chain recombines TRBV7-9 with TRBJ1-2; D remains unclear. CDR1 is SEHNR, CDR2 FQNEAQ, per germline (reference sequence). The V gene lost 3 bases and the J gene lost 3 bases, with 2 bases spanning the gap. The CDR3 extends over 11 amino acids. CDR3 protein: CASSFDYGYTF. In nucleotides, the CDR3 is TGTGCCAGCAGCTTCGACTATGGCTACACCTTC.

This sequence joins TRBV29-1 and TRBJ2-7; possibly TRBD1 for D (6 bases). Germline CDR1 and CDR2: SQVTM and ANQGSEA. The CDR3 length is 14 residues. V shed 3 bases and J shed 2 bases, with 14 bases lying between them. As DNA, the CDR3 is TGCAGCGTTGAGAGTGAGGGGGTCCCCTACGAGCAGTACTTC. Its protein product is CSVESEGVPYEQYF.